The source of this T cell receptor (beta chain) is a study of blood T cell repertoires in COVID-19. The CDR3 runs to 16 residues. The V gene's germline CDR1 is LNHDA and CDR2 SQIVND (reference sequence). Trimming at V came to 4 bases and at J to 4 bases, leaving 9 bases not matched to a gene. In the original processing: Reference gene primer amplification gave estimated nucleated cell counts. Libraries were prepared by immunoSEQ multiplex PCR; TCRdb keeps only in-frame clonotypes and omits some of them. Clone size and the V and J calls come from that table; the DNA yielded D and trimming. Of approximately 120,000 clones in the sample, around 82% were seen once. This clone has a single count.

The chain combines TRBV19 with TRBJ1-5, with 8 bases matching TRBD1. The receptor comes from a human donor in a cohort sampled during active or convalescent COVID-19. Sequenced input: peripheral blood. CDR3 loop: CASSTVGQGQNQPQHF. In DNA, the CDR3 is TGTGCCAGTAGTACGGTAGGACAGGGTCAAAATCAGCCCCAGCATTTT.